The present TCR beta chain was sequenced within a study of T cell changes during pregnancy in multiple sclerosis. Profiling relied on immunoSEQ multiplex PCR, and the TCRdb table lists in-frame clones only, not all of them. The profile covers about 44,000 clones, with about 96% appearing a single time and 0.85% to 1% taken by the ten largest. The CDR3 has 16 residues. Germline V gene sequence: CDR1 SGHVS, CDR2 FQNEAQ. V was trimmed by 1 base and J by 2 bases, leaving 15 bases between them. Sequenced here: peripheral blood, sampled in the second trimester of pregnancy. The rearrangement joins TRBV7-8 to TRBJ2-7; D gene ambiguous. The receptor was derived from a female donor with multiple sclerosis, enrolled in a pregnancy study. The CDR3, as DNA: TGTGCCAGCAGCTTAGATCCGGGTCTGGGTCCCTACGAGCAGTACTTC. Protein product: CASSLDPGLGPYEQYF.